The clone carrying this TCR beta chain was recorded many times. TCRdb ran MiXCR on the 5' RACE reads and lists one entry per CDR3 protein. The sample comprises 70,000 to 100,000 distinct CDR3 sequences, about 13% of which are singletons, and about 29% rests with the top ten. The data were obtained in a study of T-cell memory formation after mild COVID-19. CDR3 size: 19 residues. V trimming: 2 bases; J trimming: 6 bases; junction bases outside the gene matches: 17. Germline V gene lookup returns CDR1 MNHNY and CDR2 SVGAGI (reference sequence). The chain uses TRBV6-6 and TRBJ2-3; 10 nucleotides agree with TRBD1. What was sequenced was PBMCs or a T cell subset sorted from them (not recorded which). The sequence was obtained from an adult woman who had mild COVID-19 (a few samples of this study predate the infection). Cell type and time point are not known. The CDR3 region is CASSYSFHSRDRGPDTQYF. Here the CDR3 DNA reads TGTGCCAGCAGTTACAGCTTTCACTCCCGGGACAGGGGCCCCGATACGCAGTATTTT.